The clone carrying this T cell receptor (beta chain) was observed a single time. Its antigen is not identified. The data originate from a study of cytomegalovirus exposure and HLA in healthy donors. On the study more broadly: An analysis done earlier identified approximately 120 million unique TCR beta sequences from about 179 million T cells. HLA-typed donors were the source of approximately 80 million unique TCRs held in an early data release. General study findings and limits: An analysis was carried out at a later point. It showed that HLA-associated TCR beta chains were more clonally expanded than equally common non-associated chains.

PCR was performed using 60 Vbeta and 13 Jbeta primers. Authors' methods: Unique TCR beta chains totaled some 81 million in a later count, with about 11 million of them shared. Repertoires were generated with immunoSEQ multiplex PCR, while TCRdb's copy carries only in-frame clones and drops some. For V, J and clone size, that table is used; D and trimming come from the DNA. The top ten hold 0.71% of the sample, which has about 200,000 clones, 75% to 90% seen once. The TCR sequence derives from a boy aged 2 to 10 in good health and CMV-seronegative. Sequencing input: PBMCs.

The CDR3 protein is CASSLTSGGAYEQYF. As DNA, the CDR3 is TGTGCCAGCAGCTTAACTAGCGGAGGGGCCTACGAGCAGTACTTC. The V gene is TRBV7-2, the J gene TRBJ2-5; 8 nucleotides align to TRBD2. The J call may not be correct, given that the DNA end is closer to TRBJ2-7. The CDR3 has 15 amino acids. Germline V gene lookup returns CDR1 SGHTA and CDR2 FQGNSA.